This TCR beta chain was captured in a study of T cells in localized non-small cell lung cancer. Overall study results and limits: Highest T cell clonality was seen in uninvolved adjacent lung, surpassing that measured in tumor. Only one tumor region went through sequencing, so heterogeneity may still be there. Within adjacent lung there appeared a median 57 of the top 100 tumor clones.

The protocol was immunoSEQ multiplex PCR, while the TCRdb copy is restricted to in-frame clones and leaves out a portion. The data show 30,000 to 45,000 clones, with approximately 88% seen just once and about 2.5% held by the top ten. Looked up from germline, CDR1 is MNHEY and CDR2 is SMNVEV (reference sequence). The trim removed 3 bases at V and 3 bases at J, leaving 14 bases unmatched. The CDR3 sequence is 17 residues long. Concerning this clone: Its antigen is currently unknown.

The chain employs TRBV27 and TRBJ2-7, with 7 bases matching TRBD1. The source material was peripheral blood, sampled before any cancer treatment. The sequence was collected from a woman aged 35-75 years with stage I lung adenocarcinoma. The CDR3 here is CASSFSTGPGGLYEQYF. CDR3 nucleotides: TGTGCCAGCAGTTTCAGTACCGGGCCAGGGGGTCTCTACGAGCAGTACTTC.